These 2 T cell receptor beta chains originate from one sample sequenced in a study of blood T cell repertoires in COVID-19. Data came from immunoSEQ multiplex PCR; TCRdb stores just in-frame clones and leaves some out. Of 150,000 or so clones in the sample, approximately 85% are singletons; the top ten hold 1.2%. Sequenced: peripheral blood. The receptors originated from a man aged 60-69 years who had recovered from COVID-19.

The chain carries TRBV30 and TRBJ1-4; 8 nucleotides agree with TRBD1. The germline V gene encodes CDR1 GTSNPN and CDR2 SVGIG (reference sequence). J was trimmed by 5 bases and V by 3 bases; bases with no gene match: 5. This CDR3 is built from 14 residues. CDR3 in DNA: TGTGCCTGGAGCACCGGGACAGGCAATGAAAAACTGTTTTTT. It is translated as CAWSTGTGNEKLFF.

In this sample, this clone turned up once. The J gene is TRBJ2-1, the V gene TRBV7-2; 8 bases line up with TRBD2. Germline loops: CDR1 SGHTA, CDR2 FQGNSA. V was clipped by 3 bases and J by 3 bases; unmatched bases: 4. This CDR3 is built from 15 residues. The CDR3 loop reads CASSFSAGGYNEQFF. The CDR3 DNA is TGTGCCAGCAGCTTTTCGGCGGGGGGCTACAATGAGCAGTTCTTC.